This T cell receptor beta chain was retrieved from a study of monozygotic twins with inflammatory bowel disease (dated by TCRdb to between 2018 and 2021). A note on the overall study: In total, some 30 monozygotic twin pairs made up the full study: 19 Danish pairs, all IBD-discordant, plus nine German pairs, of which four were IBD-concordant and five were IBD-discordant. Within discordant pairs, disease-associated traits were sought mainly by comparing IBD patients with their genetically identical healthy co-twins. Each individual had, on average, about 151 000 unique TCRalpha sequences and 181 000 unique TCRbeta sequences available for analysis.

For this clonotype: No cognate antigen has been identified for it.

Library method: 5' RACE. Each TCR library was prepared from 3,000 to 4,000 ng of total RNA. For each sample, cDNA synthesis was carried out in eight separate reactions using SMARTScribe reverse transcriptase. During cDNA synthesis, unique molecular identifiers containing a 6-nucleotide sample barcode were introduced by template switching. TCRalpha and TCRbeta cDNA was amplified in two nested PCRs of approximately 17 and 9 cycles, and bead purification was carried out after each PCR. Before amplification, the cDNA was both treated with uracil DNA-glycosylase and purified with the QIAquick PCR purification kit. In the second PCR, Illumina TruSeq-compatible adapters and sample-specific barcodes were added. TapeStation and Qubit were used to check library quality and concentration, and 5 ng of each library was pooled. Sequencing of the pooled libraries was done on an Illumina HiSeq2500 single-index Rapid Run using custom sequencing primers and 2 x 100 bp reads. As for the authors' bioinformatics: PCR and sequencing errors were corrected by UMI-based consensus assembly using MiGEC version 1.2.6. MiXCR version 2.1.1 was used to carry out V(D)J alignment, clonotype assembly and CDR3 extraction. Normalisation of gene usage, clonotype sharing and MAIT/NKT TCR abundance was achieved by analysing the top 1000, 10 000 and 20 000 clonotypes per sample. After downsampling to 27 000 UMIs, diversity was calculated as the inverse Simpson index using the vegan R package. Paired Mann-Whitney U tests on discordant twin pairs were used, with Benjamini-Hochberg multiple-testing correction. TCRdb reprocessed the reads; each CDR3 protein sequence makes one entry, and DNA is unavailable. The V and J calls were determined by TCRdb, not by the authors. The sample has about 200,000 distinct CDR3 sequences on record. 7.7% of the sample rests with the top ten.

What the study reported, not specific to this receptor: Measured by the inverse Simpson index, TCRbeta repertoire diversity was lower in IBD patients than in their healthy co-twins. Repertoire similarity did not differ between concordant and discordant twins, which could be due to limited statistical power. The results gave no support for a single strong signal or clonotype linked to IBD. IBD patients shared fewer clonotypes with other individuals than healthy twins did, most markedly in patients showing signs of disease activity. Background noise and inter-individual variability may have been introduced into the repertoires by the differing immunosuppressive treatments among patients. Different T cell subtypes could not be distinguished in the analysis.

From the cysteine through the phenylalanine, the CDR3 covers 16 amino acids. No DNA has been recorded. The germline V gene encodes CDR1 MDHEN and CDR2 SYDVKM. A roughly 2.7 ml peripheral blood sample was drawn into PAXgene tubes per donor and stored at -80°C. Without any T cell sorting, total RNA was extracted from whole blood using the PAXgene blood miRNA kit on an automated QIAcube. Deep TCRalpha and TCRbeta repertoire profiling with unique molecular barcoding was performed on peripheral blood of monozygotic twin pairs concordant or discordant for inflammatory bowel disease. Smoking habits were recorded for all twin pairs, and each individual was classified as a current, former or never smoker.

Here the chain combines TRBV28 and TRBJ2-1; checking the TCRdb D call of TRBD2 is not possible without DNA. Sequencing used blood. The origin of this receptor is a human donor with ulcerative colitis or Crohn's disease, or a healthy co-twin of an affected twin (not recorded which). The CDR3 protein sequence reads: CASSFSRLADVNEQFF.